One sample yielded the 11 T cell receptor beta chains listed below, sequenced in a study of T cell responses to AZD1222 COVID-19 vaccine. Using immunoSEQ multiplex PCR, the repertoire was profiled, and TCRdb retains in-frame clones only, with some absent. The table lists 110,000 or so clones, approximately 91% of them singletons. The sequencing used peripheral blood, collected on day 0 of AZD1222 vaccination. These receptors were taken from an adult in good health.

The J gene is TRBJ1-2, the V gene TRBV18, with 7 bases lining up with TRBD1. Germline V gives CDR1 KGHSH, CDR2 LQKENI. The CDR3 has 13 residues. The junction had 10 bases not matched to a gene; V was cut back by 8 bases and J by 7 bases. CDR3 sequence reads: CASADQGGSGYTF. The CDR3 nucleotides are TGTGCCAGCGCGGACCAGGGGGGCTCTGGCTACACCTTC.

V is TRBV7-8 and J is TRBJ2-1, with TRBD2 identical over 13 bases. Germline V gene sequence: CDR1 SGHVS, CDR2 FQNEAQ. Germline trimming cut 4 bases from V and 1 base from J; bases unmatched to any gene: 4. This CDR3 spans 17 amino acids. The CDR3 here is CASSSGLAGYSYNEQFF. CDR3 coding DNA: TGTGCCAGCAGCTCGGGACTAGCGGGGTATTCCTACAATGAGCAGTTCTTC.

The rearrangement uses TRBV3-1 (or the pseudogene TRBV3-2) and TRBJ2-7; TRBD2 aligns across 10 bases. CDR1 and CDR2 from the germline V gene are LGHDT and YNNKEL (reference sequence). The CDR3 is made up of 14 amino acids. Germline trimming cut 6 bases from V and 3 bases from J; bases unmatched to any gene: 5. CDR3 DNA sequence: TGTGCCAGCAGTCCAAGCGGGGGGGTCTACGAGCAGTACTTC. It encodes CASSPSGGVYEQYF.

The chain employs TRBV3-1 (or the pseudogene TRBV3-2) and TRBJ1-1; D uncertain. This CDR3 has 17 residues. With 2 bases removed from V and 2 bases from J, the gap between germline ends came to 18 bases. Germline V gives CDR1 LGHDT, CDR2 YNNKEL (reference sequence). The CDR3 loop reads CASSQPSGAGKNTEAFF. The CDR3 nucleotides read TGTGCCAGCAGCCAACCTAGCGGTGCGGGAAAAAACACTGAAGCTTTCTTT.

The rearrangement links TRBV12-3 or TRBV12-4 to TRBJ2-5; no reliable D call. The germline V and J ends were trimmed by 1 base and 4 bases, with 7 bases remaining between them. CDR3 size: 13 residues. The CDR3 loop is CASSLGVGETQYF. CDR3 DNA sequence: TGTGCCAGCAGTTTAGGGGTGGGAGAGACCCAGTACTTC.

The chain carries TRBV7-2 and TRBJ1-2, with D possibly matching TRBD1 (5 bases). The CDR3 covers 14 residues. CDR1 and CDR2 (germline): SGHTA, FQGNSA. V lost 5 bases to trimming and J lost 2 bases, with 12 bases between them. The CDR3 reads CASSPRTGNYGYTF. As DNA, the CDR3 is TGTGCCAGCAGCCCTCGAACAGGAAACTATGGCTACACCTTC.

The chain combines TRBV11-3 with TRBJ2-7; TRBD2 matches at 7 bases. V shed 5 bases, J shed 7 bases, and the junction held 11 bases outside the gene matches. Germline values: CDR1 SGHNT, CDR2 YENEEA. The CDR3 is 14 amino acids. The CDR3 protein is CASSVTSRPQEQYF. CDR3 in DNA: TGTGCCAGCAGCGTGACTAGCCGCCCACAAGAGCAGTACTTC.

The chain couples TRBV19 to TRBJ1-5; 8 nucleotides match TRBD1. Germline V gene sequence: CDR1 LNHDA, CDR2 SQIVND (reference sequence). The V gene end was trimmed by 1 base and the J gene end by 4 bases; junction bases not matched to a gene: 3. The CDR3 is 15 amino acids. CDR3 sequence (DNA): TGTGCCAGTAGTATAGTTCAGGGGGCTAATCAGCCCCAGCATTTT. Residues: CASSIVQGANQPQHF.

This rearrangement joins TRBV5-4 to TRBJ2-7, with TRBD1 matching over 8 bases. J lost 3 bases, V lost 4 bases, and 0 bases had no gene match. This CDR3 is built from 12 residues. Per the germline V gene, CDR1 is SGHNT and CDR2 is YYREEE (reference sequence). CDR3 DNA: TGTGCCAGCAGCGGACAGGGCTACGAGCAGTACTTC. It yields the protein CASSGQGYEQYF.

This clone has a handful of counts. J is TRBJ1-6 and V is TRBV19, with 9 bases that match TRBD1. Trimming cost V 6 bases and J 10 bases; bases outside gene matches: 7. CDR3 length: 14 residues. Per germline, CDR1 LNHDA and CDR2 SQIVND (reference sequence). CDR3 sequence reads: CASRRDREDSPLHF. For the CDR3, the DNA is TGTGCCAGTAGGAGGGACAGGGAGGACTCACCCCTCCACTTT. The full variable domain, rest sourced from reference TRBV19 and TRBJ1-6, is DGGITQSPKYLFRKEGQNVTLSCEQNLNHDAMYWYRQDPGQGLRLIYYSQIVNDFQKGDIAEGYSVSREKKESFPLTVTSAQKNPTAFYLCASRRDREDSPLHFGNGTRLTVT.

CDR3 residues: CASSSGTGGETQYF. CDR3 coding DNA: TGTGCCAGCTCGTCCGGGACAGGGGGCGAGACCCAGTACTTC. The chain has TRBV18 and TRBJ2-5, with 12 bases matching TRBD1. The ends lost 6 bases at V and 5 bases at J; junction bases unmatched: 4. Germline values: CDR1 KGHSH, CDR2 LQKENI. This CDR3 comprises 14 residues. The variable domain in full, with the rest retrieved from reference TRBV18 and TRBJ2-5, is NAGVMQNPRHLVRRRGQEARLRCSPMKGHSHVYWYRQLPEEGLKFMVYLQKENIIDESGMPKERFSAEFPKEGPSILRIQQVVRGDSAAYFCASSSGTGGETQYFGPGTRLLVL.